The present entry profiles one TCR beta chain with its context. This receptor's antigen is unknown. The record has no base qualities; no much larger clone is one base away. The data stem from a study of cytomegalovirus exposure and HLA in healthy donors listed by TCRdb under 2017. Background on the whole study: An earlier analysis of roughly 610 of the donors reported 276 Gb of sequence data and 95 million to 120 million unique TCR beta sequences obtained from approximately 180 million T cells. Roughly 300 gigabases of sequencing data and approximately 91 million unique TCR sequences made up an early release that covered some 640 HLA-typed donors. Of the 300 to 400 genotyped donors, about 80% fell in the genetic ancestry cluster associated with self-reported Caucasian donors. The aim of the study was to test whether cataloging public T cell receptors could identify signatures of past pathogen exposure. The T cell repertoires of several hundred subjects were profiled by immunosequencing and related to cytomegalovirus serostatus. A separate validation cohort of 90 to 150 different subjects was used in addition to the roughly 620-subject first cohort. The study combined high-throughput TCR immunosequencing, statistical association of individual TCRs with disease status, and machine learning to predict cytomegalovirus infection status. In a later analysis, previously published TCR beta repertoires from 550 to 750 donors were re-analyzed and high-resolution HLA genotyping was added so that TCR occurrence patterns could be studied. Rather than drawing on any new phenotypic data, the later analysis identified candidate immune exposures from TCR beta sequences and the way those sequences occurred across donors. An earlier analysis of approximately 500 of the donors applied high-throughput TCR beta sequencing to assess whether each TCR beta V gene segment acted as functional or pseudogenic. Donor age, sex, ethnicity and CMV serostatus were compiled alongside the repertoire data. In a later genetic analysis, genome-wide SNP genotypes for about 60% of the 666 donors were used, and that subset was treated as a discovery cohort. Every repertoire in the discovery cohort had been generated on one and the same sequencing platform. Both class I and class II loci were covered by HLA typing, at four-digit resolution. Typing coverage varied by locus: about 620-630 donors for A, B, C, DRB1 and DQB1; approximately 520 for DQA1; 606 for DPA1; more than 450 for DPB1. Because of strong linkage in the cohort, a handful of DR-DQ haplotypes were treated as single units for association and clustering. On average, around 240,000 unique TCR beta nucleotide sequences were sequenced per donor among several hundred genotyped donors of the cohort, with about 19% of those sequences being non-productive. The study at large found these results: Linkage disequilibrium might explain the correlated functional status among segregating V segments, but an unknown experimental factor could not be excluded. In an earlier analysis of some 540 of the donors, most TCR beta V segments appeared in productive rearrangements about 87% or about 30% of the time, broadly matching IMGT annotations. Compared with the roughly 670-donor mean, donors in an Asian-associated ancestry cluster had fewer N-insertions in productive TCRs, according to a later genetic analysis. The authors suggested that the approach could potentially be generalized to other disease states and immunological phenotypes. A later analysis found that most CMV-associated TCR beta chains appeared HLA-restricted, with HLA associations seemingly driven largely by CMV exposure. A later analysis reported that several top co-occurrence clusters appeared linked to parvovirus B19, influenza, CMV and Epstein-Barr virus. Most TCR sequences were observed very rarely across donors, whereas some public TCRs were present in many individuals. A further reported finding was that TCR beta sequences accurately predicted the HLA-A and HLA-B alleles for most subjects in the first cohort. Immune exposure information for the cohort was limited to CMV serostatus. A later analysis found that TCR association rates varied across HLA loci, with DRB1 alleles showing the most associated TCRs and HLA-C alleles the fewest. A later genetic analysis associated a missense DCLRE1C variant with V-gene and J-gene trimming of TCR beta chains, and an independent cohort replicated the association. Because some donors lacked HLA typing at each locus, the association tests relied only on the typed subset. Because the 87-base-pair reads could not distinguish some IMGT-functional V segments, including TRBV6-2 and TRBV6-3, those segments were excluded. A cluster of highly shared sequence variants was judged likely to represent a technical artifact of the sequencing pipeline. Assigning TCR associations to individual alleles was difficult when HLA alleles, especially DR and DQ, strongly co-occurred. This cohort had only TCR beta chains sequenced, and the lack of alpha or paired-chain data limited which features could be detected. At a false discovery rate of 0.05, a later analysis linked about 17,000 TCR beta sequences to specific HLA alleles. The study gave a list of 150 to 200 TCR beta chains associated with cytomegalovirus. Because counts were too low, about 15 rarely observed V segments, including chromosome 9 orphons, were left out of the earlier analysis of some 640 of the donors. In vitro tests confirmed that three of the cytomegalovirus-associated TCR beta chains recognize cytomegalovirus antigens. The classifier was reported to diagnose cytomegalovirus status with high specificity and sensitivity in both the original cohort and the validation cohort. Compared with equally common non-associated chains, HLA-associated TCR beta chains in a later analysis were more clonally expanded and had lower generation probabilities. Sequencing depth was assumed to be roughly uniform across donors in the presence/absence analyses, though that assumption may not hold.

In total, about 650 healthy bone marrow donors made up the cohort. All cohort members were sampled while nominally healthy, although unrecorded immune exposures were likely present. The donor tested CMV seronegative, placing the donor among the 350 or so seronegative members of the cohort. Every donor gave a peripheral blood sample, and the peripheral blood mononuclear cells from that sample were used for TCR beta sequencing. Genomic DNA was extracted from the blood cell samples with the Qiagen DNeasy Blood Extraction Kit. The CDR3 covers 15 residues, taking in both the cysteine and the phenylalanine. Only CDR3 DNA is held: 45 bases, read in frame from base 1. V gives up 3 bases and J gives up 2 bases, and the segment between their germline ends measures 14 bases. Taken from the germline V gene, the CDR1 and CDR2 loops are SGDLS and YYNGEE. The library came from the immunoSEQ multiplex PCR assay. The multiplex PCR relied on a mix of 60 forward primers for TCR Vbeta segments and 13 reverse primers for TCR Jbeta segments. Amplification of the CDR3 region of rearranged TCR beta genes was performed with a multiplex PCR assay on genomic DNA. The amplified TCR beta libraries were sequenced on the Illumina HiSeq System as 87-base-pair reads. In the source study's methods: Across the 500 to 700 repertoires, a later analysis counted approximately 75 million unique TCR beta chains, roughly 11 million of which were shared by at least two donors. Raw reads were error-corrected and collapsed into unique sequences with a nearest-neighbor algorithm that merged closely related sequences to remove PCR and sequencing errors. CDR3 sequences were aligned to IMGT reference sequences to assign V, D and J gene segments. For a sequence to be retained, a match of at least six nucleotides to both a V gene segment and a J gene segment was required. A rearrangement was called productive if the CDR3 had no stop codons and remained in frame with V and J, and every other rearrangement was called non-productive. Following IMGT convention, CDR3 was defined as the stretch from the second conserved V-encoded cysteine to the conserved J-encoded phenylalanine. In an earlier analysis of around 540 of the donors, sequences lacking an unambiguous match to a single V gene segment were excluded. An earlier analysis of 550 to 650 of the donors classified V segments as functional when productive rearrangements were above 56.7% and as segregating when the standard deviation between donors was above 5%. To diagnose cytomegalovirus status from the catalog of TCR beta chain sequences, a statistical classification framework was built. V and J gene assignment, in a later analysis, came from comparing TCR nucleotide sequences with IMGT/GENE-DB human TR gene sequences. The TCRdist pipeline was used in a later analysis to assign CDR3 sequences and most-parsimonious VDJ recombination scenarios. A later analysis defined each TCR beta chain by its CDR3 amino acid sequence plus V-gene family, and excluded reads lacking a unique V-gene family. A later analysis removed 592 highly shared, low-generation-probability nucleotide sequences to deal with suspected cross-contamination and a sequencing artifact. In a later analysis, a clonal expansion index was calculated for each public chain from normalized within-repertoire ranks of inferred template counts. Generation probabilities in a later analysis came from a VDJ recombination model fitted to out-of-frame rearrangements, and those results were checked against IGoR. In a later analysis, hypergeometric tests were used to score TCR-TCR, TCR-HLA and TCR-CMV co-occurrence, with a repertoire-size bias correction applied to TCR pairs. False discovery rates were estimated in a later analysis by permuting HLA or CMV assignments 20 times. In a later analysis, co-occurring TCRs were grouped with DBSCAN, and TCRdist sequence similarity was added when clustering was performed within HLA-allele-positive subsets. Repertoires with fewer than 30,000 or more than 120,000 public chains were left out of co-occurrence clustering, as were a handful of repertoires with anomalous nucleotide sharing. Entries here come from immuneACCESS through TCRdb and include only in-frame sequences with V and J called. Some clones fail to appear in such tables; in the studies checked, an unresolved V gene covers under half of the shortfall, and the cause of the remainder is unknown. Clone size and V and J calls were adopted from that table, with D and trimming inferred from the DNA. The sample profile shows some 190,000 clones; 75% to 85% of them were found once. The ten largest make up 1.5% to 2% of the sample.

The receptor was isolated from a man aged 18 to 29 in good health and CMV-seronegative. Recombination connected TRBV9 to TRBJ1-2; the best D guess is TRBD1, with 6 bases matching. Input material: PBMCs. The CDR3 region has the sequence CASSAPGTLNYGYTF. The nucleotide sequence reads TGTGCCAGCAGCGCGCCCGGGACATTGAACTATGGCTACACCTTC.